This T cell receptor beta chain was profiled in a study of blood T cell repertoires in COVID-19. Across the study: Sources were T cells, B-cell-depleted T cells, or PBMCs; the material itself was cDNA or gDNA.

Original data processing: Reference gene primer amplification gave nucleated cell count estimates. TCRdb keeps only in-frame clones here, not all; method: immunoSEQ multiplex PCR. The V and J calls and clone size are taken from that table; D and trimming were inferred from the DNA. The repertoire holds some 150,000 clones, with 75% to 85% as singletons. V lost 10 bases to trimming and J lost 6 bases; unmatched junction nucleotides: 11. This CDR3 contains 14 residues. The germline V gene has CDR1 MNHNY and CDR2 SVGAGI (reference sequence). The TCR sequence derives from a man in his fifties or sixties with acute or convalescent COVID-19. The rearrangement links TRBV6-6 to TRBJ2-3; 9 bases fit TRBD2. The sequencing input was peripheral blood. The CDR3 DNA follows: TGTGCCATCCGTCAGGGACTAGCAGCGGATACGCAGTATTTT. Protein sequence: CAIRQGLAADTQYF.